The 25 T cell receptor beta chains below all came from one sample that was sequenced in a study of OX40 agonist ivuxolimab in advanced cancers. Method: immunoSEQ multiplex PCR; TCRdb's copy keeps in-frame clones and lacks some. This table holds around 70,000 clones, about 82% found once. This specimen was CD4+ or CD8+ T cells sorted from blood, taken in a trial of the OX40 agonist ivuxolimab. Receptor source: an adult with an advanced solid tumor such as melanoma, head and neck, liver or kidney cancer.

The chain uses TRBV19 and TRBJ2-1, with TRBD1 identical over 8 bases. Unmatched junction bases numbered 13, after V lost 7 bases and J lost 8 bases. The germline V gene has CDR1 LNHDA and CDR2 SQIVND (reference sequence). The CDR3 extends over 15 amino acids. The CDR3 region is CASKSDRGLGDEQFF. The CDR3 DNA is TGTGCCAGTAAATCTGACAGGGGACTCGGGGATGAGCAGTTCTTC.

The chain couples TRBV4-1 to TRBJ1-5, with D possibly matching TRBD1 (6 bases). V lost 1 base, J lost 4 bases, and 11 bases lay in between. The CDR3 contains 15 residues. Germline V gene lookup returns CDR1 MGHRA and CDR2 YSYEKL. The CDR3, as DNA: TGCGCCAGCAGCCAAGGGTGGGGGCGGAATCAGCCCCAGCATTTT. It translates to CASSQGWGRNQPQHF.

The gene calls are TRBV30 and TRBJ1-2; a weak D match, TRBD1 (5 bases). Per germline, CDR1 GTSNPN and CDR2 SVGIG (reference sequence). This CDR3 is 14 amino acids long. The V and J ends lost 1 base and 6 bases respectively, with 15 bases between them. This chain's CDR3 is CAWSGGRGIDGYTF. The CDR3 DNA reads as TGTGCCTGGAGTGGTGGGCGGGGGATAGATGGCTACACCTTC.

This chain connects TRBV4-1 to TRBJ1-1, with D possibly TRBD1 on 6 matching bases. Germline V lookup: CDR1 MGHRA, CDR2 YSYEKL. Trimming stripped 1 base from V and 12 bases from J, with 15 bases between. This CDR3 contains 13 residues. CDR3 bases: TGCGCCAGCAGCCAAGGGGGGACACTCAACTCTTTCTTT. This encodes CASSQGGTLNSFF.

The chain is built from TRBV14 and TRBJ2-7; D possibly matches TRBD1 or TRBD2 (6 bases each). The V gene lost 1 base and the J gene lost 12 bases, with 13 bases spanning the gap. Per the germline V gene, CDR1 is SGHDN and CDR2 is FVKESK. This CDR3 has 12 amino acids. CDR3 DNA sequence: TGTGCCAGCAGCCAAGCGGGCGGGACACCGTACTTC. It translates to CASSQAGGTPYF.

V is TRBV30 and J is TRBJ1-6; 9 positions match TRBD1. The CDR3 spans 11 residues. Germline loops: CDR1 GTSNPN, CDR2 SVGIG (reference sequence). V shed 5 bases, J shed 16 bases, and the junction held 6 bases outside the gene matches. The CDR3 DNA reads TGTGCCTGGGGCCGGGACAGGGAACTCCACTTT. It is translated as CAWGRDRELHF.

V usage is TRBV5-1 and J usage is TRBJ2-5, with 7 positions matching TRBD1. The germline CDR1 and CDR2 sequences are SGHRS and YFSETQ. The CDR3 loop spans 15 amino acids. V was pared by 4 bases and J by 3 bases, with 9 bases of the junction left unmatched. Here the CDR3 reads CASSISGQREETQYF. The CDR3 DNA is TGCGCCAGCAGCATCTCGGGACAGAGGGAAGAGACCCAGTACTTC. Based on the CDR3 plus reference TRBV5-1 and TRBJ2-5, the full variable domain is KAGVTQTPRYLIKTRGQQVTLSCSPISGHRSVSWYQQTPGQGLQFLFEYFSETQRNKGNFPGRFSGRQFSNSRSEMNVSTLELGDSALYLCASSISGQREETQYFGPGTRLLVL.

The table lists this clone with a few counts. This chain uses TRBV27 with TRBJ1-2; TRBD1 aligns across 8 bases. This CDR3 contains 15 residues. Germline lookup yields CDR1 MNHEY and CDR2 SMNVEV (reference sequence). The J segment lost 7 bases and the V segment lost 11 bases, leaving 18 bases of the junction unmatched. The CDR3 DNA follows: TGTGCCCATCAGGTCCCCGACAGGGGTTCCTTTGGCTACACCTTC. Amino acid sequence: CAHQVPDRGSFGYTF.

The chain uses TRBV19 and TRBJ2-1; D ambiguous. Trimming left V 3 bases short and J 7 bases short, with 10 bases between. Germline assignment: CDR1 LNHDA and CDR2 SQIVND (reference sequence). CDR3 length equals 13 residues. This chain's CDR3 is CASSIPPLNEQFF. In DNA, the CDR3 is TGTGCCAGTAGTATCCCGCCACTGAATGAGCAGTTCTTC.

The chain recombines TRBV9 with TRBJ2-5; 11 bases are a match to TRBD2. In germline, CDR1 is SGDLS, CDR2 YYNGEE. The CDR3 consists of 16 residues. V shed 0 bases, J shed 1 base, and the junction held 2 bases outside the gene matches. Here the CDR3 reads CASSVAGTSGQETQYF. For the CDR3, the DNA is TGTGCCAGCAGCGTAGCCGGGACTAGCGGCCAAGAGACCCAGTACTTC.

This chain connects TRBV5-1 to TRBJ2-2; weak D call: TRBD1 (7 bases). The CDR3 is made up of 15 amino acids. CDR1 SGHRS and CDR2 YFSETQ come from the germline V gene. V lost 1 base to trimming and J lost 7 bases, with 14 bases between them. The CDR3 bases are TGCGCCAGCAGCTTGTGGCAGGGGGGCATCGGGGAGCTGTTTTTT. Protein: CASSLWQGGIGELFF.

This clone occurred a few times. This sequence joins TRBV2 and TRBJ1-2; D gene ambiguous. V was pared by 5 bases and J by 3 bases, with 7 bases between. The germline CDR1 and CDR2 sequences are SNHLY and FYNNEI. The CDR3 contains 12 residues. The CDR3: CASSRVDYGYTF. Here the CDR3 DNA reads TGTGCCAGCAGTAGGGTAGACTATGGCTACACCTTC.

V usage is TRBV5-1 and J usage is TRBJ2-4; D gene unclear. CDR3 length: 16 amino acids. Germline assignment: CDR1 SGHRS and CDR2 YFSETQ. Deletions cut 7 bases from V and 0 bases from J, with 17 bases between. This CDR3 reads CASAHGATLAKNIQYF. CDR3 DNA sequence: TGCGCCAGCGCTCACGGCGCTACCTTAGCCAAAAACATTCAGTACTTC.

The chain links TRBV6-5 to TRBJ2-7; 9 nucleotides line up with TRBD1. The CDR3 has 15 amino acids. V trimming: 6 bases; J trimming: 0 bases; junction bases outside the gene matches: 6. Germline-derived CDR1 and CDR2 are MNHEY and SVGAGI. The CDR3 bases are TGTGCCAGCAGACCCGACAGGGGGAGCTCCTACGAGCAGTACGTC. Its protein product is CASRPDRGSSYEQYV.

The chain couples TRBV25-1 to TRBJ1-3; maybe TRBD1 (5 bases). Germline V gives CDR1 MGHDK, CDR2 SYGVNS. The CDR3 covers 15 residues. V dropped 6 bases and J dropped 3 bases, with 15 bases sitting between them. The CDR3 region has the DNA TGTGCCAGCAGGGGGGTTTGGGGGATTGGAAACACCATATATTTT. Protein product: CASRGVWGIGNTIYF.

The chain is built from TRBV4-2 and TRBJ1-6; the D gene is possibly TRBD1 (5 bases). V was pared by 3 bases and J by 11 bases, with 14 bases between. The CDR3 sequence is 14 residues long. Germline V gene sequence: CDR1 LGHNA, CDR2 YNFKEQ. The CDR3 sequence is CASSHPPGTTPLHF. The CDR3 DNA reads as TGTGCCAGCAGCCACCCCCCCGGGACGACACCCCTCCACTTT.

V is TRBV10-3 and J is TRBJ2-5; no clear D. Germline-derived CDR1 and CDR2 are ENHRY and SYGVKD. This CDR3 is 12 amino acids long. Trimming left V 0 bases short and J 12 bases short, with 11 bases between. In DNA form, the CDR3 reads TGTGCCATCAGTGAGTCAGGGAATGCGAAGTACTTC. As protein: CAISESGNAKYF.

This chain joins TRBV7-2 and TRBJ2-1; D not resolved. Per germline, CDR1 SGHTA and CDR2 FQGNSA. Trimming pared 5 bases from V and 6 bases from J, leaving 17 bases between. CDR3 length equals 15 residues. The CDR3 spells CASSPWYALGNEQFF. As DNA, the CDR3 is TGTGCCAGCAGCCCGTGGTACGCCCTGGGCAATGAGCAGTTCTTC.

V gene TRBV27 combines with J gene TRBJ2-2; weak D call: TRBD1 (6 bases). Germline-derived CDR1 and CDR2 are MNHEY and SMNVEV (reference sequence). Trimming shortened V by 3 bases and J by 0 bases, and 11 bases separated the two germline ends. CDR3 length: 16 residues. The CDR3 coding sequence is TGTGCCAGCAGTTTCCAGACAGGTTCGAACACCGGGGAGCTGTTTTTT. Protein: CASSFQTGSNTGELFF.

The chain recombines TRBV15 with TRBJ2-5; 7 bases line up with TRBD2. With 0 bases clipped from V and 5 bases from J, the junction kept 12 bases outside the gene matches. The CDR3 extends over 17 amino acids. Germline V gives CDR1 LNHNV, CDR2 YYDKDF (reference sequence). DNA for the CDR3: TGTGCCACCAGCAGAGATTCCACCAGGCGGGGGATTGAGACCCAGTACTTC. Amino acids: CATSRDSTRRGIETQYF.

This sequence joins TRBV2 and TRBJ1-4; TRBD1 is a possible D gene (5 bases). Trimming took off 6 bases at V and 2 bases at J, with 13 bases between the two ends. Germline CDR1 is SNHLY and CDR2 is FYNNEI. This CDR3 is 15 amino acids long. The chain's CDR3 is CASREKTATNEKLFF. CDR3 DNA: TGTGCCAGCAGAGAAAAGACAGCTACTAATGAAAAACTGTTTTTT. Using reference TRBV2 and TRBJ1-4 for the parts outside the CDR3, the full variable domain is EPEVTQTPSHQVTQMGQEVILRCVPISNHLYFYWYRQILGQKVEFLVSFYNNEISEKSEIFDDQFSVERPDGSNFTLKIRSTKLEDSAMYFCASREKTATNEKLFFGSGTQLSVL.

The chain uses TRBV6-5 and TRBJ1-4; maybe TRBD1 (5 bases). This CDR3 has 13 residues. From germline, CDR1 is MNHEY and CDR2 SVGAGI. V lost 4 bases to trimming and J lost 8 bases, with 11 bases between them. The CDR3 DNA reads as TGTGCCAGCAGTTTTTATCGGGGGGAAAAACTGTTTTTT. Translated, it gives CASSFYRGEKLFF.

The rearrangement links TRBV27 to TRBJ2-5; no reliable D call. This CDR3 is 14 amino acids long. In germline, CDR1 is MNHEY, CDR2 SMNVEV (reference sequence). V gave up 4 bases and J gave up 5 bases, with 14 bases separating them. The CDR3 is CASSSSRAWETQYF. CDR3 in DNA: TGTGCCAGCAGTTCCTCACGGGCTTGGGAGACCCAGTACTTC.

This clone was recorded once. This chain connects TRBV11-2 to TRBJ2-3, with D uncertain. V was shortened by 1 base and J by 2 bases, with 10 bases between the two germline ends. This CDR3 comprises 15 residues. The germline V gene has CDR1 SGHAT and CDR2 FQNNGV. CDR3 bases: TGTGCCAGCAGCTTAGCCCCTTCCCCCACAGATACGCAGTATTTT. Translation: CASSLAPSPTDTQYF.

A few counts support this clone. The chain carries TRBV2 and TRBJ2-2; 15 nucleotides align to TRBD2. V trimming: 6 bases; J trimming: 7 bases; junction bases outside the gene matches: 6. CDR1 and CDR2 (germline): SNHLY, FYNNEI. The CDR3 contains 16 residues. The CDR3: CASREGLAGGDGELFF. The CDR3 DNA reads TGTGCCAGCAGGGAGGGACTAGCGGGAGGTGACGGGGAGCTGTTTTTT.